This record covers a single TCR beta chain. CDR1 LGHNA and CDR2 YSLEER come from the germline V gene. The CDR3 consists of 15 residues. V was pared by 0 bases and J by 4 bases, with 12 bases between. One entry per CDR3 protein, called by TCRdb with MiXCR from the RACE reads. The data contain some 110,000 distinct CDR3 sequences, around 10% of them singletons. This sample was included in a study of human T cells and chemical hapten exposure. Time point in this sample: patch test 1, 2 weeks after DPC sensitization. Treatment given: therapeutic diphenylcyclopropenone sensitization with weekly scalp DPC. The origin of this receptor is a woman aged 50 to 65 with alopecia areata. Some clones in this sample may be carry-over from other donors' samples. V and J are TRBV4-3 and TRBJ2-5; no clear D. The material was whole blood, obtained in connection with sensitization to the hapten diphenylcyclopropenone (DPC). CDR3 residues: CASSQDLVQRETQYF. The DNA for the CDR3 is TGCGCCAGCAGCCAAGATCTTGTCCAGAGAGAGACCCAGTACTTC.